The sequence of this T cell receptor (beta chain) was determined in a study of CD8 T cells in Susac syndrome. An input of about 0.5 to 1 ug of RNA was subjected to reverse transcription using random hexamers. An immunoSEQ multiplex PCR amplified TCR beta CDR3 over 54 Vbeta and 13 Jbeta. TCRdb recomputed calls from the immunoSEQ multiplex PCR reads with MiXCR, one row per CDR3 protein. The sample lists a few hundred thousand distinct CDR3 sequences; 85% were seen once. The V end lost 3 bases, the J end lost 3 bases, and 25 bases lay between the germline ends. Per the germline V gene, CDR1 is SGHDT and CDR2 is YYEEEE. The CDR3 sequence is 18 residues long. This clonotype was detected only once. Its antigen remains unknown. Whole-study results and caveats: The number of individuals included in the study's TCR sequencing and HLA analysis was acknowledged as relatively small.

TEMRA cells underwent FACS enrichment and CD8+ and CD4+ T cells underwent negative isolation. Source material: CD8+ T cells from PBMCs. The clonotype comes from a human donor with multiple sclerosis. V is TRBV5-6 and J is TRBJ2-7; D perhaps matches TRBD2 (6 bases). The CDR3 reads CASSSLGWTGVLDYEQYF. The CDR3 DNA follows: TGTGCCAGCAGCTCCCTTGGATGGACGGGGGTACTAGACTACGAGCAGTACTTC. The full variable domain, completed using reference TRBV5-6 and TRBJ2-7, is DAGVTQSPTHLIKTRGQQVTLRCSPKSGHDTVSWYQQALGQGPQFIFQYYEEEERQRGNFPDRFSGHQFPNYSSELNVNALLLGDSALYLCASSSLGWTGVLDYEQYFGPGTRLTVT.